One T cell receptor (beta chain) is described in this entry. The V and J ends lost 5 bases and 3 bases respectively, with 13 bases between them. The CDR3 covers 14 residues. CDR1 and CDR2 from the germline V gene are MDHEN and SYDVKM. The record originates from a study of blood T cell repertoires in COVID-19. Authors' methods: Nucleated cell counts were estimated from reference gene primer amplification. Produced via immunoSEQ multiplex PCR; TCRdb's table is partial and in-frame only. V and J calls and clone size come straight from that table; D and trimming were deduced from the DNA. The sample has more than 350,000 clones; around 89% are singletons. Participant ages covered about 18 to 100 years across about 25 US areas. Participants had their cohort set by participant-reported clinical history. Recovered status applied to Cohort 3 donors who had two consecutive negative PCRs. It also applied to those with clearance or with symptom resolution.

The sequence was obtained from a man between 18 and 29 years old who had recovered from COVID-19. Source material: PBMCs or T cells enriched from blood (not recorded which). The J gene is TRBJ1-2, the V gene TRBV28; the D is unclear. The CDR3 DNA reads TGTGCCAGCAGTAGCCCCGGGGTGTACTATGGCTACACCTTC. Translation: CASSSPGVYYGYTF.